This is a list of T cell receptor beta chains from one sample in a study of CD8 T cells in ankylosing spondylitis. TCRdb used MiXCR to reprocess the 5' RACE reads, holding one entry per CDR3 protein. The table records some 840,000 distinct CDR3 sequences, around 11% of them present only once. Sequencing was performed on blood, either unsorted or a sorted T cell fraction (not recorded which). These receptors were obtained from a male donor with ankylosing spondylitis. Each CDR3 is given with its conserved first and last residue. The D gene is left open where the match is weak. A clone size is listed for some rows: how often the clone was seen (once, few, many), or a class if it is expanded.

TRBV2	NA	TRBJ1-2	15	TRBD1	TGTGCCAGCAGTGAAGTAGACAGGGGAAGGTCTGGCTACACCTTC	CASSEVDRGRSGYTF
TRBV29-1	many	TRBJ2-7	14	NA	TGCAGCGTTGCCCAGGGAGGTAACCCCTACGAGCAGTACTTC	CSVAQGGNPYEQYF
TRBV20-1	many	TRBJ2-3	14	NA	TGCAGTGCTATGACTCCCCGCACCACAGATACGCAGTATTTT	CSAMTPRTTDTQYF
TRBV25-1	many	TRBJ2-1	19	TRBD2	TGTGCCAGCAGTGAGATTGGTCTAGCGGGGGGCTCCTCCTACAATGAGCAGTTCTTC	CASSEIGLAGGSSYNEQFF
TRBV12-3/TRBV12-4	few	TRBJ2-3	17	TRBD2	TGTGCCAGCAGTCCAAGACTAGCCATAGCTAGCACAGATACGCAGTATTTT	CASSPRLAIASTDTQYF
TRBV29-1	few	TRBJ1-1	10	NA	TGCAGCGTTGAAGAAATTGAAGCTTTCTTT	CSVEEIEAFF
TRBV7-2	few	TRBJ1-2	13	TRBD1	TGTGCCAGCAGCTTGGGGACAGGTGGTGGCTACACCTTC	CASSLGTGGGYTF
TRBV20-1	NA	TRBJ2-2	12	NA	TGCAGTGCTCCCGCAGTCACCGGGGAGCTGTTTTTT	CSAPAVTGELFF
TRBV6-1	NA	TRBJ1-2	14	NA	TGTGCCAGCAGTCGGACTAGGGGGGACGGTGGCTACACCTTC	CASSRTRGDGGYTF
TRBV4-3	many	TRBJ2-1	17	NA	TGCGCCAGCAGCCAACGCAGGGGATTTAGGACCTACAATGAGCAGTTCTTC	CASSQRRGFRTYNEQFF
TRBV2	many	TRBJ1-1	11	NA	TGTGCCAGCATTAGGTACGCTGAAGCTTTCTTT	CASIRYAEAFF
TRBV5-1	many	TRBJ1-2	14	NA	TGCGCCAGCAGCCCAACGACCGGAAATTATGGCTACACCTTC	CASSPTTGNYGYTF
TRBV29-1	NA	TRBJ2-7	13	TRBD1	TGCAGCGTAAAACAGGGGGCAGGCGACGAGCAGTACTTC	CSVKQGAGDEQYF
TRBV6-2/TRBV6-3	NA	TRBJ2-1	16	TRBD2	TGTGCCAGCAGTTACATGGCGGGGACTAGCTACAATGAGCAGTTCTTC	CASSYMAGTSYNEQFF
TRBV6-2/TRBV6-3	NA	TRBJ1-2	13	NA	TGTGCCAGCAGTTACTCACAGGGACATGGCTACACCTTC	CASSYSQGHGYTF
TRBV7-6	many	TRBJ1-1	14	NA	TGTGCCAGCAGCGCATCGACAGTACCCTCTGAAGCTTTCTTT	CASSASTVPSEAFF
TRBV7-2	few	TRBJ2-2	15	NA	TGTGCCAGCAGCTCGACAGTCAGAAAGGCCGGGGAGCTGTTTTTT	CASSSTVRKAGELFF
TRBV28	few	TRBJ2-3	17	TRBD1	TGTGCCAGCAGAGCTTTCTCGACAGGGTATAGCACAGATACGCAGTATTTT	CASRAFSTGYSTDTQYF
TRBV7-6	few	TRBJ1-6	16	TRBD1	TGTGCCAGCAGCTTTCAATCGGGACAGGGCTACTCACCCCTCCACTTT	CASSFQSGQGYSPLHF
TRBV28	NA	TRBJ2-5	14	NA	TGTGCCAGCAGTTTATCCGGGCCCCGAGGGACCCAGTACTTC	CASSLSGPRGTQYF
TRBV10-3	few	TRBJ2-1	15	TRBD1	TGTGCCATCAGTGAGTTTGGACAGGGAGGCGATGAGCAGTTCTTC	CAISEFGQGGDEQFF
TRBV20-1	NA	TRBJ2-1	14	NA	TGCAGTGCCACTCCCGGGAGAATTTACAATGAGCAGTTCTTC	CSATPGRIYNEQFF
TRBV7-9	NA	TRBJ2-7	14	NA	TGTGCCAGCAGCTTGGAGCAGGGGATCTACGAGCAGTACTTC	CASSLEQGIYEQYF
TRBV29-1	many	TRBJ1-4	11	NA	TGCAGCGCCACAGCTAATGAAAAACTGTTTTTT	CSATANEKLFF
TRBV12-3/TRBV12-4	few	TRBJ1-2	13	TRBD1	TGTGCCAGCAGGTTACAGGGGGTGACGCGCTACACCTTC	CASRLQGVTRYTF
TRBV4-2	NA	TRBJ1-1	16	TRBD1	TGTGCCAGCAGCCAAGATCTCATGACAGGGGGTACTGAAGCTTTCTTT	CASSQDLMTGGTEAFF
TRBV20-1	NA	TRBJ2-7	16	TRBD2	TGCAGTGCCGAGGAACTCGGGCGTAGCGGGACCTACGAGCAGTACTTC	CSAEELGRSGTYEQYF
TRBV9	NA	TRBJ2-3	15	TRBD2	TGTGCCAGCAGCGTAGCGGGAGCGGGAGGTAATACGCAGTATTTT	CASSVAGAGGNTQYF
TRBV5-1	many	TRBJ1-1	14	NA	TGCGCCAGCGGATCGGACAGAATGAACACTGAAGCTTTCTTT	CASGSDRMNTEAFF
TRBV10-3	few	TRBJ2-5	13	TRBD1	TGTGCCAGCACGGGACAGTCACAAGAGACCCAGTACTTC	CASTGQSQETQYF
TRBV20-1	NA	TRBJ2-7	15	NA	TGCAGTGCTAGAGAGTGGCTAGTTGGCCACTACGAGCAGTACTTC	CSAREWLVGHYEQYF
TRBV5-1	NA	TRBJ2-7	15	TRBD1	TGCGCCAGCAGCTTGTGGCAGGGGGCCTCCTACGAGCAGTACTTC	CASSLWQGASYEQYF
TRBV7-2	NA	TRBJ1-2	15	NA	TGTGCCAGCAGCTTAGAGTGGACGGCTACCTATGGCTACACCTTC	CASSLEWTATYGYTF
TRBV20-1	NA	TRBJ2-7	14	NA	TGCAGTGCTAGACTCCTACCCCTCTCCTACGAGCAGTACTTC	CSARLLPLSYEQYF
TRBV7-2	NA	TRBJ2-5	15	TRBD2	TGTGCCAGCAGCCAGTCTAAGCGGGATCCAGAGACCCAGTACTTC	CASSQSKRDPETQYF
TRBV20-1	NA	TRBJ2-1	15	TRBD2	TGCAGTGCCAGAGGGTCCAGCGGGAGTTACAATGAGCAGTTCTTC	CSARGSSGSYNEQFF
TRBV20-1	few	TRBJ2-3	11	NA	TGCAGTGCCGACCAGGGGATTTCGCAGTATTTT	CSADQGISQYF
TRBV6-5	many	TRBJ2-1	12	NA	TGTGCCAGCAGCTACTTAGGGAATGAGCAGTTCTTC	CASSYLGNEQFF
TRBV5-6	NA	TRBJ1-1	15	NA	TGTGCCAGCAGCAGCTTTTCGGGGGTTAACACTGAAGCTTTCTTT	CASSSFSGVNTEAFF
TRBV7-9	many	TRBJ1-1	13	NA	TGTGCCAGCAGGAGCAGGGGCAACACTGAAGCTTTCTTT	CASRSRGNTEAFF
TRBV20-1	NA	TRBJ2-3	14	TRBD2	TGCAGTGGGGTAGCGGGAGGTCGCACAGATACGCAGTATTTT	CSGVAGGRTDTQYF
TRBV5-1	few	TRBJ2-1	16	NA	TGCGCCAGCAGCTTGGTTCCCGAAACCTCCTACAATGAGCAGTTCTTC	CASSLVPETSYNEQFF
TRBV7-8	NA	TRBJ2-7	14	NA	TGTGCCAGCAGCTTGAGGGTTATCTCCTACGAGCAGTACTTC	CASSLRVISYEQYF
TRBV7-3	NA	TRBJ2-2	16	TRBD2	TGTGCCAGCAGCTTATCTGCGGGGGGGAACACCGGGGAGCTGTTTTTT	CASSLSAGGNTGELFF
TRBV7-2	few	TRBJ2-5	12	NA	TGTGCCAGCAGCCCCGGGAGTCAAACCCAGTACTTC	CASSPGSQTQYF
TRBV28	many	TRBJ1-5	15	NA	TGTGCCAGCAGCCTTATGCGGGGTCGGCGTCAGCCCCAGCATTTT	CASSLMRGRRQPQHF